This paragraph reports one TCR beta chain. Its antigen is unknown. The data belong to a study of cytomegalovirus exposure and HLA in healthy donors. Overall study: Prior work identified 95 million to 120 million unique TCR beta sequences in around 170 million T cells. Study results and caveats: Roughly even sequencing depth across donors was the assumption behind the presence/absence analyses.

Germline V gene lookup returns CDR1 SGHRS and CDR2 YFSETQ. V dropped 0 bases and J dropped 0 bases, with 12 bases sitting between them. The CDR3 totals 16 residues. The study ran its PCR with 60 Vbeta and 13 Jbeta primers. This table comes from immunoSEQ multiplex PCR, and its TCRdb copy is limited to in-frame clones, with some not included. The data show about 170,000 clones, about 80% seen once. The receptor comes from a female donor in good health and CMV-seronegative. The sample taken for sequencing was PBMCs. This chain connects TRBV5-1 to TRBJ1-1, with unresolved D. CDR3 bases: TGCGCCAGCAGCTTGGTCTACGGAGGGCTGAACACTGAAGCTTTCTTT. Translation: CASSLVYGGLNTEAFF.